The T cell receptor (beta chain) under discussion was sequenced for a study of early T cells in non-severe SARS-CoV-2 infection. About the research overall: Sequencing input comprised bulk RNA from unsorted whole blood; chain pairing was not available.

Study-wide results and caveats: VDJdb matching, biased toward anti-spike CD8 responses, missed private and CD4 specificities.

This clonotype was detected a few times. The antigen remains unidentified. Unique molecular identifiers were attached to individual cDNA molecules. TCRdb itself ran the 5' RACE reads through MiXCR, one entry per CDR3 protein. The sample lists tens of thousands of distinct CDR3 sequences, over 20% occurring once. Germline V gene lookup returns CDR1 GTSNPN and CDR2 SVGIG (reference sequence). The ends were cut back, 2 bases at V and 5 bases at J, with 14 bases in the middle. The CDR3 spans 14 residues. V and J are TRBV30 and TRBJ2-3; D ambiguous. This specimen was whole blood, taken at baseline. The TCR sequence derives from an adult who was a healthcare worker with PCR-confirmed SARS-CoV-2 infection or an uninfected control (not recorded which). CDR3 in amino acids: CAWSRTMKGDTQYF. The CDR3 DNA reads TGTGCCTGGAGTCGAACTATGAAAGGAGATACGCAGTATTTT.